What follows is one T cell receptor (beta chain) and its context. The antigen it recognizes is unknown. No much larger clone exists at a distance of one base, and base qualities are not known. The CDR3 runs 13 amino acids, cysteine and phenylalanine included. CDR3 DNA is the only sequence kept; it has 39 bases, read in frame from the first base. From the germline V gene, CDR1 is SGHAT and CDR2 is FQNNGV. V is cut by 5 bases and J by 5 bases, and the space between the germline ends is 9 bases. For sequencing of the TCRbeta CDR3 region, genomic DNA was extracted from the sorted cells. The immunoSEQ Assay was used to sequence the TCRbeta CDR3 regions. Sourced from immuneACCESS, this table was stored by TCRdb with only in-frame sequences that have V and J called. A share of the clones is absent; for the studies checked, an unresolved V gene accounts for under half, and the remainder has no known explanation. The sample records tens of thousands of clones, 90% of which are singletons. About 0.53% of the sample lies in the top ten.

The data derive from a study of OX40 agonist ivuxolimab in advanced cancers. Concerning the study at large: Ivuxolimab was an agonistic, fully human IgG2 monoclonal antibody directed against OX40 (CD134), a costimulatory receptor. Intravenous ivuxolimab was administered to patients every 2 weeks at six dose levels: 0.01, 0.1, 0.3, 1.5, 3 and 10 mg/kg. Among the roughly 52 dose-escalation patients, about 19 had hepatocellular carcinoma, approximately 15 melanoma, 9 renal cell carcinoma and 9 head and neck cancer. In the dose-escalation cohort, nearly 85% of patients were male, and the mean age was 60 years with a range of roughly 20 to 85. Patients were allowed to have had prior anti-PD-1, anti-PD-L1 or anti-CTLA-4 therapy, and more than 30% of the dose-escalation patients had previously received checkpoint inhibitors. Partial responses occurred in three dose-escalation patients, of whom one had hepatocellular carcinoma and two had cutaneous melanoma. The purpose of peripheral TCRbeta sequencing was to test whether ivuxolimab changed TCR sequence diversity and led to clonal T-cell expansion. The paper reports the monotherapy dose-escalation portion (N of about 50 patients) of the phase I ivuxolimab trial.

Patients with autoimmune disease history or receiving systemic immunosuppression were excluded from the trial. Peripheral blood for TCR sequencing was drawn from every dose cohort at baseline, at cycle 4 day 1 and at cycle 7 day 1. The samples were taken from a phase I, first-in-human, multicenter, open-label dose-escalation trial of ivuxolimab. Adults with locally advanced or metastatic melanoma, renal cell, hepatocellular, or head and neck squamous cell carcinoma were enrolled in the trial. Before TCR sequencing, CD4+ and CD8+ T cells were separately sorted from peripheral blood. On the study overall, not on this receptor specifically: The antigen specificity of the clonally expanded peripheral T cells was not determined. After ivuxolimab, expanded clones were on average more numerous among CD8+ T cells than among CD4+ T cells. At doses of 0.1 to 3.0 mg/kg, clonal expansion of both CD4+ and CD8+ T cells in blood was seen between baseline and week 6. In the 0.1-3.0 mg/kg groups, partial responders were among the patients with the lowest normalized peripheral clonal expansion, particularly in CD8+ T cells. Low levels of normalized T-cell clonal expansion were also seen in some patients who did not respond.

The material was CD4+ or CD8+ T cells sorted from blood, obtained in a trial of the OX40 agonist ivuxolimab. The TCR sequence derives from an adult with an advanced solid tumor such as melanoma, head and neck, liver or kidney cancer. The sequence links TRBV11-2 to TRBJ2-2; no D gene can be assigned with confidence. In nucleotide form, the sequence is TGTGCCAGCAGCAGCGACGGGACCGGGGAGCTGTTTTTT. Translated, this is CASSSDGTGELFF.